This is a list of T cell receptor beta chains from one sample in a study of T cell repertoires in cytomegalovirus infection. MiXCR was run by TCRdb on the reads, yielding one entry per CDR3 protein. The repertoire includes about 740,000 distinct CDR3 sequences, about a third of them detected once, and 2.5% to 3.5% sits in the top ten. Sequenced input: PBMCs. All receptors come from a human donor in good health (CMV status not recorded). Some clones in this sample may be carry-over from other donors' samples. Both conserved end residues are part of each CDR3. The order of the fields is clone size, V gene, D gene, J gene, CDR3 protein, CDR3 DNA. D genes are given only for firm matches. Part of the rows lack a size; the others show once, few, many or a class for expanded clones.

>few|TRBV7-8|NA|TRBJ2-5
CASRIRFQETQYF
TGTGCCAGCAGAATCAGGTTCCAAGAGACCCAGTACTTC
>NA|TRBV11-3|NA|TRBJ2-7
CASSSPRTGDEQYF
TGTGCCAGCAGTTCTCCCCGGACGGGGGACGAGCAGTACTTC
>few|TRBV5-1|TRBD1|TRBJ1-2
CASSLGRGDGYTF
TGCGCCAGCAGCTTGGGCAGGGGGGATGGCTACACCTTC
>few|TRBV11-2|NA|TRBJ1-2
CASSFSGSYGYTF
TGTGCCAGCAGTTTTTCGGGGAGCTATGGCTACACCTTC
>NA|TRBV6-4|NA|TRBJ1-5
CASSEGAPNQPQHF
TGTGCCAGCAGTGAAGGGGCCCCCAATCAGCCCCAGCATTTT
>NA|TRBV27|NA|TRBJ2-5
CASRRGGNGETQYF
TGTGCCAGCAGACGAGGGGGAAATGGCGAGACCCAGTACTTC
>many|TRBV7-2|TRBD1|TRBJ1-2
CASSRPGQVYGYTF
TGTGCCAGCAGCCGTCCGGGACAGGTGTATGGCTACACCTTC
>NA|TRBV6-1|NA|TRBJ2-5
CASTKTGRAQETQYF
TGTGCCAGCACTAAGACAGGGAGGGCCCAAGAGACCCAGTACTTC
>NA|TRBV19|NA|TRBJ1-1
CASIGGRYPEAFF
TGTGCCAGTATCGGGGGGCGGTATCCTGAAGCTTTCTTT
>NA|TRBV28|NA|TRBJ1-2
CASSPIRVNYGYTF
TGTGCCAGCAGCCCGATTAGGGTTAACTATGGCTACACCTTC
>NA|TRBV18|NA|TRBJ2-7
CASSPQSQSYEQYF
TGTGCCAGCTCACCACAGTCCCAGTCCTACGAGCAGTACTTC
>few|TRBV24-1|TRBD1|TRBJ2-3
CATSVTGGSTDTQYF
TGTGCCACCAGTGTGACAGGGGGAAGCACAGATACGCAGTATTTT
>few|TRBV4-1|NA|TRBJ2-3
CASSQDYPPQGPTDTQYF
TGCGCCAGCAGCCAAGATTACCCCCCACAGGGCCCGACAGATACGCAGTATTTT
>NA|TRBV7-6|TRBD2|TRBJ2-3
CASSLGLAGVPLSTDTQYF
TGTGCCAGCAGCTTAGGACTAGCGGGGGTACCCCTAAGCACAGATACGCAGTATTTT
>few|TRBV7-8|NA|TRBJ1-5
CATTRGGGVGQPQHF
TGTGCCACCACACGTGGGGGGGGGGTAGGTCAGCCCCAGCATTTT
>NA|TRBV2|NA|TRBJ2-7
CASSLARVPYEQYF
TGTGCCAGCAGCTTGGCCCGGGTACCCTACGAGCAGTACTTC
>NA|TRBV4-2|TRBD1|TRBJ2-3
CASSQLSGGEVDTQYF
TGTGCCAGCAGCCAACTATCAGGGGGCGAAGTGGATACGCAGTATTTT
>few|TRBV6-1|NA|TRBJ2-6
CASSGSGTGANVLTF
TGTGCCAGCAGTGGGTCGGGAACTGGGGCCAACGTCCTGACTTTC
>NA|TRBV7-3|NA|TRBJ2-1
CASSLMAGNNEQFF
TGTGCCAGCAGCTTAATGGCAGGGAACAATGAGCAGTTCTTC
>few|TRBV10-3|TRBD2|TRBJ2-7
CAISMSGGLTYEQYF
TGTGCCATCAGTATGAGCGGGGGACTTACCTACGAGCAGTACTTC
>NA|TRBV10-3|TRBD1|TRBJ1-5
CAISDSVTGGNQPQHF
TGTGCCATCAGTGATTCCGTCACAGGGGGCAATCAGCCCCAGCATTTT
>NA|TRBV24-1|NA|TRBJ2-7
CATSDSKEISYEQYF
TGTGCCACCAGTGATTCTAAGGAGATCTCCTACGAGCAGTACTTC
>NA|TRBV7-9|TRBD1|TRBJ2-7
CASSHPRDSHYEQYF
TGTGCCAGCAGCCACCCTAGGGACAGCCACTACGAGCAGTACTTC
>NA|TRBV6-1|TRBD2|TRBJ2-2
CASSYGTSGRWITGELFF
TGTGCCAGCAGCTATGGGACTAGCGGGAGGTGGATCACCGGGGAGCTGTTTTTT
>many|TRBV7-8|NA|TRBJ2-1
CASSPIGGNEQFF
TGTGCCAGCAGCCCTATCGGAGGAAATGAGCAGTTCTTC
>many|TRBV7-2|TRBD1|TRBJ2-2
CASTEAGGARGELFF
TGTGCCAGCACCGAGGCAGGGGGCGCCAGGGGGGAGCTGTTTTTT
>NA|TRBV28|NA|TRBJ1-1
CASSQGALHFF
TGTGCCAGCAGTCAAGGGGCGCTACATTTCTTT